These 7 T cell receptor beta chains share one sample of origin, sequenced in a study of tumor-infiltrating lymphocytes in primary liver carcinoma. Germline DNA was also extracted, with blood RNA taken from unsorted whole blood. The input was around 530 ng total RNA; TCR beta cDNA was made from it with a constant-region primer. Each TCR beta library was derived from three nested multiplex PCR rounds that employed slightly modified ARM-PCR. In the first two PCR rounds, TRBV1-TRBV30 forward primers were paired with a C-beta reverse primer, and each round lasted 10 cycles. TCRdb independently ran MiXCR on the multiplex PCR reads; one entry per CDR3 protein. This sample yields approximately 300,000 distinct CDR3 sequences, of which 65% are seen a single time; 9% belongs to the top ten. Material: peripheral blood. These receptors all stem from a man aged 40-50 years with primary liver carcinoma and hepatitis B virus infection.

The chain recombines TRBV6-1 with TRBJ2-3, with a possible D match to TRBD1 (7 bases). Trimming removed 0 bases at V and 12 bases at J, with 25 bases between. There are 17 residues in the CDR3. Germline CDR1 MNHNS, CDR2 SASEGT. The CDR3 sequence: CASSEAAGTVSTVTQYF. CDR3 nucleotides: TGTGCCAGCAGTGAAGCTGCGGGGACAGTGAGCACAGTTACACAGTATTTT.

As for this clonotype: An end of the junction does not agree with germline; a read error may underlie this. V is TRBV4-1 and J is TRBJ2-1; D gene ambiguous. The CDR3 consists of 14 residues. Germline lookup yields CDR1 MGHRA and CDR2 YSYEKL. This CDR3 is CASNQDNGYNEQFF. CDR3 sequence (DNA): TGCGCCAGCAACCAAGATAACGGTTACAATGAGCAGTTCTTC.

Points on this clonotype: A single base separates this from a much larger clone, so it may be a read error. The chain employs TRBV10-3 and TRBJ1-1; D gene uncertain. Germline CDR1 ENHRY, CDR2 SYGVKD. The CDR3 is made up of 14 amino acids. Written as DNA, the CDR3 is TGTGCCATCAGTGAGTCGATGGAGAGGACTGAAACTTTCTTT. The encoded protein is CAISESMERTETFF.

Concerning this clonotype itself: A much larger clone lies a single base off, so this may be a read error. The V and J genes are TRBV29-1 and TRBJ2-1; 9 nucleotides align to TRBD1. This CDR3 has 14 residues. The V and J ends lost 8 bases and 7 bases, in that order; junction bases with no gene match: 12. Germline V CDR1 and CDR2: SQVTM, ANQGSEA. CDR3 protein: CSTVNRGRRNEQFF. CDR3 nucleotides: TGCAGCACAGTAAACAGGGGGCGGAGGAATGAGCAGTTCTTC.

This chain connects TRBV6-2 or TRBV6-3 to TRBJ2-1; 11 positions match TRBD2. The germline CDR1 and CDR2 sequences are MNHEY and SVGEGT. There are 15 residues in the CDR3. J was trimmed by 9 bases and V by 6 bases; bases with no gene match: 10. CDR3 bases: TGTGCCAGCAGATACGGGCTAGCGGGAGGCGGTGAGCAGTTCTTC. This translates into CASRYGLAGGGEQFF.

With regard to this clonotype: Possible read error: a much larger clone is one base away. CDR3 nucleotide sequence: TGCGCCAGCCGCCAAGCCTTTAGCACCAACTACAATGAGCAGTTCTTC. This sequence encodes CASRQAFSTNYNEQFF. The chain carries TRBV4-3 and TRBJ2-1; no clear D. This CDR3 contains 16 residues. Looked up from germline, CDR1 is LGHNA and CDR2 is YSLEER.

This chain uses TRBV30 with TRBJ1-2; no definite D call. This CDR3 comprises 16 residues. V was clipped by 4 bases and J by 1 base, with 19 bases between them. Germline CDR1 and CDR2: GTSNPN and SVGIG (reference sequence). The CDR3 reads CAWTPRTAPCNYGYTF. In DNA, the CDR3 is TGTGCCTGGACCCCAAGAACGGCACCATGTAACTATGGCTACACCTTC. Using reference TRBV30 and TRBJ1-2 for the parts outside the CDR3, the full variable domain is SQTIHQWPATLVQPVGSPLSLECTVEGTSNPNLYWYRQAAGRGLQLLFYSVGIGQISSEVPQNLSASRPQDRQFILSSKKLLLSDSGFYLCAWTPRTAPCNYGYTFGSGTRLTVV.